These 4 T cell receptor beta chains originate from one sample sequenced in a study of blood T cell repertoires in COVID-19. The table came from immunoSEQ multiplex PCR; TCRdb's copy has only in-frame clones and leaves some out. The table includes under 250,000 clones, around 85% detected once. Input material: peripheral blood. These receptors originate from a man aged 60-69 years with acute or convalescent COVID-19.

The chain combines TRBV30 with TRBJ1-3; 7 nucleotides match TRBD1. This CDR3 is built from 14 residues. V shed 0 bases, J shed 4 bases, and the junction held 3 bases outside the gene matches. The germline CDR1 and CDR2 sequences are GTSNPN and SVGIG (reference sequence). In nucleotides, the CDR3 is TGTGCCTGGAGTGTAGGGGGCGCAGGAAACACCATATATTTT. Protein sequence: CAWSVGGAGNTIYF.

The rearrangement joins TRBV30 to TRBJ1-2; weak D call: TRBD1 (5 bases). V was trimmed by 4 bases and J by 2 bases, leaving 17 bases between them. CDR1 and CDR2 from the germline V gene are GTSNPN and SVGIG (reference sequence). The CDR3 extends over 15 amino acids. As DNA, the CDR3 is TGTGCCTGGATTCAACGGGTGACAGAGAACTATGGCTACACCTTC. It is translated as CAWIQRVTENYGYTF.

This clone was seen only once. This chain joins TRBV3-1 (or the pseudogene TRBV3-2) and TRBJ2-7, with a possible D match to TRBD1 (5 bases). Trimming cost V 0 bases and J 3 bases, with 9 bases left between them. The length of the CDR3 is 14 residues. Germline CDR1 LGHDT, CDR2 YNNKEL (reference sequence). As DNA, the CDR3 is TGTGCCAGCAGCCAAGATGGGGCCAGCTACGAGCAGTACTTC. Protein sequence: CASSQDGASYEQYF.

This clone was counted a single time. This sequence joins TRBV19 and TRBJ1-2; tentative D call: TRBD1 (5 bases). V dropped 10 bases and J dropped 2 bases, with 11 bases sitting between them. CDR1 LNHDA and CDR2 SQIVND come from the germline V gene (reference sequence). The length of the CDR3 is 12 residues. In DNA form, the CDR3 reads TGTGCCACGTTACAGGAGAACTATGGCTACACCTTC. Its translation: CATLQENYGYTF.